Sequencing of this T cell receptor (beta chain) was carried out in a study of human versus mouse CDR3 diversity and MHC coevolution. Clones were sequenced by immunoSEQ multiplex PCR, and TCRdb holds only the in-frame ones, with some missing. The sample shows tens of thousands of clones, around 93% of them seen only once. Germline CDR1 is GTSNPN and CDR2 is SVGIG (reference sequence). This CDR3 region has 13 residues. V was clipped by 1 base and J by 6 bases, with 11 bases between them. In this sample, this clone turned up once. The chain recombines TRBV30 with TRBJ2-3, with D possibly matching TRBD2 (5 bases). Sequencing was done on a sample of naive CD4+ T cells from blood. Subset defined: CD45RO-negative CD62L-positive naive CD4 T cells. The clonotype originates from a person between 25 and 75 years old in good health. The CDR3 loop reads CAWSGTSGDTQYF. Written as DNA, the CDR3 is TGTGCCTGGAGTGGAACATCGGGGGATACGCAGTATTTT.